This T cell receptor beta chain was sequenced in a study of cytomegalovirus exposure and HLA in healthy donors. Study results and limitations: Overall, roughly 160 TCR beta chains were annotated as cytomegalovirus-associated. Earlier results showed most TCR beta V segments being productive about 87% or about 30% of the time.

In germline, CDR1 is PRHDT, CDR2 FYEKMQ (reference sequence). Between the trimmed V and J ends, which lost 6 bases and 0 bases, there was a span of 15 bases. CDR3 length: 15 residues. The PCR made use of 60 Vbeta and 13 Jbeta primers. The table came from immunoSEQ multiplex PCR; TCRdb's copy has only in-frame clones and leaves some out. The sample lists about 130,000 clones, around three quarters occurring once. Comments on this clone: Its antigen is undetermined.

Though probably carrying unrecorded immune exposures, donors were nominally healthy at sampling. The material sequenced was PBMCs. The sequence was obtained from a middle-aged man in good health and CMV-seronegative. The V and J genes are TRBV13 and TRBJ2-7; the D gene is possibly TRBD1 (5 bases). The CDR3: CASSYSSDSSYEQYF. CDR3 in DNA: TGTGCCAGCAGTTACTCGAGTGACAGCTCCTACGAGCAGTACTTC.